This TCR beta chain originates from a study of blood T cell dynamics during melanoma immunotherapy (dated by TCRdb to 2020 to 2022). A note on the overall study: The patients had metastatic melanoma and were given first-line pembrolizumab or nivolumab plus ipilimumab as standard of care in the United Kingdom. Peripheral T cell receptor repertoires of metastatic melanoma patients were profiled before and after one cycle of checkpoint inhibitor therapy to find early correlates of response. The training cohort was made up of consecutive patients, while a further independent group of patients from the same centre was pooled to form an external validation set. Results the study describes overall, beyond this receptor: A bifurcated reorganization of the PBMC repertoire at W3, with increased clonality or increased diversity, was observed in patients who later achieved disease control, unlike in progressors. Whether the T cell clones behind the repertoire changes were melanoma-specific or instead reflected general immune activation was something the study could not determine. The relatively small sample size was acknowledged as something that could potentially limit how far the results can be generalized.

A fixed 350 ng of DNA was loaded for every bulk PBMC sample. The immunoSEQ TCRb Assay kit was used according to manufacturer instructions to amplify TCR beta CDR3 sequences from genomic DNA. The KAPA Library Quantification Kit for Illumina platforms was used to quantify pooled libraries by qPCR. Pooled libraries were sequenced on an Illumina NextSeq 500, clustered at roughly 0.55-1.1 pM. Processing in the source paper ran as follows. Analysis of the TCR data relied on immunoSEQ ANALYZER and the R LymphoSeq package. A rearrangement efficiency score was calculated as productive divided by the sum of productive and non-productive CDR3 sequences. Clonality was measured with the Gini coefficient and diversity with the Renyi index at alpha=1, compared pairwise between timepoints within each patient. Clonal relatedness used an edit distance of 3, and repertoire similarity used the Bhattacharyya coefficient, both computed in LymphoSeq. Linear discriminant analysis on week-3 changes in clonality and diversity was built with the R MASS and caret packages to classify response. TCRdb's version of the immuneACCESS table is confined to in-frame rearrangements and falls short of the full clone set. An unresolved V gene accounts for under half of the shortfall where checked; the remainder is of unknown origin. That table furnishes V, J and clone size, whereas the DNA furnished D and trimming. In this sample the table shows 14,000 to 15,000 clones, around 85% of which occur a single time. The biggest ten clones account for approximately 7.8% of the sample.

The intended sense of this specimen's time point label: week 3, after first cycle of checkpoint inhibitor. Blood was sampled before treatment (T0) and at week 3 (W3), after the first cycle of checkpoint blockade. Except for two patients with rapid clinical progression, response was assessed 12 weeks after the first infusion by RECIST 1.1; disease control meant complete response, partial response or stable disease. Patients were excluded for prior systemic cancer treatment, concomitant immunosuppressant therapy or synchronous other active malignancies. Both bulk PBMC and plasma cell-free DNA were sequenced for TCR beta so that circulating cells and T cell turnover could be tracked. Lymphoprep and SepMate tubes were used to isolate PBMC from blood, and red cell lysis was then performed. DNA from PBMC and sorted T cell subsets was extracted with QIAamp DNA Blood Mini kits. With respect to this clone: Its antigen has not been determined. The record has no base qualities; no much larger clone is one base away. This sample includes further DNA sequences coding for the same CDR3.

CDR1 and CDR2 are drawn from the germline V gene: LGHNA, YNFKEQ. The CDR3, cysteine through phenylalanine, is 17 amino acids long. Just the 51-base CDR3 DNA is kept, in frame starting at base 1. At the junction V is shortened by 1 base and J by 2 bases; bases outside the gene matches: 7. The sequencing used blood, collected from a patient treated with checkpoint blockade. The V and J segments used are TRBV4-2 and TRBJ2-7, with 11 middle bases fitting TRBD2. This sequence was found in a human donor with melanoma. CDR3 loop: CASSQAPLAGDTYEQYF. The DNA sequence is as follows: TGTGCCAGCAGCCAAGCCCCACTAGCGGGAGATACCTACGAGCAGTACTTC.